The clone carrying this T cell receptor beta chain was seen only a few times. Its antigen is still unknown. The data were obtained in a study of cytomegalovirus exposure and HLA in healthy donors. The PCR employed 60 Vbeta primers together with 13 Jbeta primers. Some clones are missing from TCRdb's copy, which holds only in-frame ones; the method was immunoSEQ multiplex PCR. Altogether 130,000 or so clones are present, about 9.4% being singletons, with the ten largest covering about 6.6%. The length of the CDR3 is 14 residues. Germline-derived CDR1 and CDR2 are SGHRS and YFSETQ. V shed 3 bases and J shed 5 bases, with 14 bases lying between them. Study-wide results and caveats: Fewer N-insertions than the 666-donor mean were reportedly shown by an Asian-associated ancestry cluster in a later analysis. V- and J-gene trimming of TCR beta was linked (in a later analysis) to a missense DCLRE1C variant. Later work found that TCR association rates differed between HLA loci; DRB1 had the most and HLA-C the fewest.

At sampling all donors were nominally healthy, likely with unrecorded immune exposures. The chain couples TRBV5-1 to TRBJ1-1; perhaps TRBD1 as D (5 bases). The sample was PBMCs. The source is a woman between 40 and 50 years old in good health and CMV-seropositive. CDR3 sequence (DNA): TGCGCCAGCAGCTCGCGGGGGGAAAGGACTGAAGCTTTCTTT. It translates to CASSSRGERTEAFF. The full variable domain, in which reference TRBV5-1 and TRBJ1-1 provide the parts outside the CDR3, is KAGVTQTPRYLIKTRGQQVTLSCSPISGHRSVSWYQQTPGQGLQFLFEYFSETQRNKGNFPGRFSGRQFSNSRSEMNVSTLELGDSALYLCASSSRGERTEAFFGQGTRLTVV.